These T cell receptor beta chains were read from a single sample in a study of shared clonotypes between healthy human individuals. Sequencing used immunoSEQ multiplex PCR; TCRdb keeps in-frame clones, though not all of them. The data hold around 550,000 clones, with almost 97% observed a single time. The sequencing input was naive CD4+ T cells sorted from blood. All receptors come from a woman aged 30 to 39 in good health. The CDR3 runs from the conserved cysteine through the conserved F or W. The D gene is left open where the match is weak. Expanded clones are given a class, and other clones once, few, many or no size at all.

j_gene: TRBJ2-7; v_gene: TRBV27; abundance: -; d_gene: TRBD2; CDR3nt: TGTGCCAGCACCCCTGCGGGTAGCGGGAGGAAAGTCGAGCAGTACTTC; CDR3aa: CASTPAGSGRKVEQYF
j_gene: TRBJ2-1; v_gene: TRBV7-9; abundance: -; d_gene: -; CDR3nt: TGTGCCAGCAGCCGAGGGGGCAATGAGCAGTTCTTC; CDR3aa: CASSRGGNEQFF
j_gene: TRBJ1-4; v_gene: TRBV28; abundance: -; d_gene: -; CDR3nt: TGTGCCAGCAGACCCCCTGGGGGGAGCGGTGAAAAACTGTTTTTT; CDR3aa: CASRPPGGSGEKLFF
j_gene: TRBJ2-3; v_gene: TRBV9; abundance: -; d_gene: TRBD2; CDR3nt: TGTGCCAGCAGCCCTCGGGAGGTGGAGCCCACAGATACGCAGTATTTT; CDR3aa: CASSPREVEPTDTQYF
j_gene: TRBJ2-7; v_gene: TRBV18; abundance: -; d_gene: -; CDR3nt: TGTGCCAGCTCACGAGAGGGCGGAGCCTACGAGCAGTACTTC; CDR3aa: CASSREGGAYEQYF
j_gene: TRBJ2-6; v_gene: TRBV19; abundance: once; d_gene: -; CDR3nt: TGTGCCAGTAGTCAATACTCTGGGGCCAACGTCCTGACTTTC; CDR3aa: CASSQYSGANVLTF
j_gene: TRBJ2-6; v_gene: TRBV5-4; abundance: -; d_gene: -; CDR3nt: TGTGCCAGCAGCTTGAGTGGGGCCAACGTCCTGACTTTC; CDR3aa: CASSLSGANVLTF
j_gene: TRBJ1-1; v_gene: TRBV19; abundance: -; d_gene: -; CDR3nt: TGTGCCAGTAGTATAGTTGGTCTTATGAACACTGAAGCTTTCTTT; CDR3aa: CASSIVGLMNTEAFF
j_gene: TRBJ2-7; v_gene: TRBV18; abundance: -; d_gene: TRBD2; CDR3nt: TGTGCCAGCTCACCCGGCCCTAGCGGCCAAACCTACGAGCAGTACTTC; CDR3aa: CASSPGPSGQTYEQYF
j_gene: TRBJ2-5; v_gene: TRBV5-1; abundance: -; d_gene: -; CDR3nt: TGCGCCAGCAGCTCCCCCCCCGGGCGTCAAGAGACCCAGTACTTC; CDR3aa: CASSSPPGRQETQYF
j_gene: TRBJ2-7; v_gene: TRBV4-1; abundance: -; d_gene: -; CDR3nt: TGCGCCAGCAGCCAAATGGGGGCGATCTACGAGCAGTACTTC; CDR3aa: CASSQMGAIYEQYF
j_gene: TRBJ1-1; v_gene: TRBV19; abundance: -; d_gene: -; CDR3nt: TGTGCCAGTAGTAATTCTTTTGGGGGCCTTGAAGCTTTCTTT; CDR3aa: CASSNSFGGLEAFF
j_gene: TRBJ1-5; v_gene: TRBV27; abundance: -; d_gene: -; CDR3nt: TGTGCCAGCAGTTCCGGGACCTTCAATCAGCCCCAGCATTTT; CDR3aa: CASSSGTFNQPQHF
j_gene: TRBJ2-1; v_gene: TRBV5-4; abundance: -; d_gene: TRBD1; CDR3nt: TGTGCCAGCAGCGACACCGGGACAGGGGCGAATGAGCAGTTCTTC; CDR3aa: CASSDTGTGANEQFF
j_gene: TRBJ1-3; v_gene: TRBV7-9; abundance: -; d_gene: -; CDR3nt: TGTGCCAGCAGCTCGTCGTGGACAGTTAGATCTGGAAACACCATATATTTT; CDR3aa: CASSSSWTVRSGNTIYF
j_gene: TRBJ2-2; v_gene: TRBV9; abundance: -; d_gene: -; CDR3nt: TGTGCCAGCAAGAGGGGGATAGGGGCGAACACCGGGGAGCTGTTTTTT; CDR3aa: CASKRGIGANTGELFF
j_gene: TRBJ1-3; v_gene: TRBV2; abundance: -; d_gene: -; CDR3nt: TGTGCCAGCACTACGGACTCCTTAGGGGGAAACACCATATATTTT; CDR3aa: CASTTDSLGGNTIYF
j_gene: TRBJ2-7; v_gene: TRBV28; abundance: -; d_gene: -; CDR3nt: TGTGCCAGCAGTTTATCGCAGCTCGAGCAGTACTTC; CDR3aa: CASSLSQLEQYF